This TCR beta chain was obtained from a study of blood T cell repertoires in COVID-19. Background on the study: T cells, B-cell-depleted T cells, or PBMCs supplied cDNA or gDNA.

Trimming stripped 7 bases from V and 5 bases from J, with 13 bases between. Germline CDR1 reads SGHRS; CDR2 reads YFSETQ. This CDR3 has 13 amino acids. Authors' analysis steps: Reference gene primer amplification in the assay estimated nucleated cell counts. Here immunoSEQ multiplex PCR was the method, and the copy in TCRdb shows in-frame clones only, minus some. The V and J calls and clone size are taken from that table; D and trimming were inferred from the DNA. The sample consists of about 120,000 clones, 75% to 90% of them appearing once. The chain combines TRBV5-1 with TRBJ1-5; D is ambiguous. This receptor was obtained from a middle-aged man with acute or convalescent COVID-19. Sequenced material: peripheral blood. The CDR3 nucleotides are TGCGCCAGCGCAACGGGGTCGGATCAGCCCCAGCATTTT. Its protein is CASATGSDQPQHF.